The 13 T cell receptor beta chains below all came from one sample that was sequenced in a study of shared clonotypes between healthy human individuals. The data were produced by immunoSEQ multiplex PCR, yet TCRdb's version contains in-frame clones alone and is incomplete. The repertoire holds some 1,600,000 clones, with around 98% as singletons. Sequenced material: naive CD4+ T cells sorted from blood. Described subset: CD45RA+ positively selected. The receptor set was obtained from a man aged 30 to 45 in good health.

The rearrangement links TRBV18 to TRBJ2-7, with 8 positions matching TRBD2. The CDR3 consists of 15 residues. Germline V gene sequence: CDR1 KGHSH, CDR2 LQKENI. J was trimmed by 11 bases and V by 3 bases; bases with no gene match: 15. The CDR3 DNA follows: TGTGCCAGCTCACCCGGACGGGAGGGCCGTTCGGTTGAGTACTTC. Amino acids: CASSPGREGRSVEYF.

As to this clone: Other DNA sequences in the sample encode the same CDR3. V is TRBV9 and J is TRBJ2-7; no clear D gene. Germline loops: CDR1 SGDLS, CDR2 YYNGEE. The CDR3 loop spans 13 amino acids. V lost 0 bases and J lost 6, with 10 bases in between. CDR3 nucleotide sequence: TGTGCCAGCAGCGTAGTTGGGGTGGGCGAGCAGTACTTC. Translating it yields CASSVVGVGEQYF.

The chain recombines TRBV11-2 with TRBJ1-5; the D gene is possibly TRBD1 (6 bases). The CDR3 sequence is 14 residues long. V was pared by 3 bases and J by 6 bases, with 12 bases between. Germline V gene data show CDR1 as SGHAT and CDR2 as FQNNGV. The CDR3 reads CASSLDSIGQPQHF. The CDR3 DNA reads TGTGCCAGCAGCTTGGACAGTATAGGTCAGCCCCAGCATTTT.

The CDR3 protein is CASSLGPNSYNEQFF. Written as DNA, the CDR3 is TGTGCCAGCAGCTTAGGCCCTAACTCCTACAATGAGCAGTTCTTC. V usage is TRBV7-2 and J usage is TRBJ2-1, with D unclear. CDR3 length: 15 residues. V was pared by 1 base and J by 0 bases, with 7 bases between. Per germline, CDR1 SGHTA and CDR2 FQGNSA.

The V and J genes are TRBV7-9 and TRBJ2-1; TRBD2 agrees at 7 bases. The trim removed 5 bases at V and 7 bases at J, leaving 5 bases unmatched. CDR1 and CDR2 from the germline V gene are SEHNR and FQNEAQ (reference sequence). The CDR3 consists of 13 residues. The CDR3 here is CASSTVRGNEQFF. DNA of the CDR3: TGTGCCAGCAGCACAGTGCGGGGGAATGAGCAGTTCTTC.

This clone was seen only a few times. Other DNA sequences from this sample encode an identical CDR3 as well. The V gene is TRBV28, the J gene TRBJ1-5; D call uncertain. CDR1 MDHEN and CDR2 SYDVKM come from the germline V gene. Trimming stripped 3 bases from V and 4 bases from J, with 7 bases between. The CDR3 is made up of 13 amino acids. This CDR3 is CASSFWGNQPQHF. CDR3 in DNA: TGTGCCAGCAGTTTTTGGGGAAATCAGCCCCAGCATTTT. The entire variable domain, with the rest obtained from reference TRBV28 and TRBJ1-5, is as follows: DVKVTQSSRYLVKRTGEKVFLECVQDMDHENMFWYRQDPGLGLRLIYFSYDVKMKEKGDIPEGYSVSREKKERFSLILESASTNQTSMYLCASSFWGNQPQHFGDGTRLSIL.

The V call is TRBV6-1, the J call TRBJ1-3; tentative D call: TRBD1 (5 bases). V lost 7 bases, J lost 3 bases, and 16 bases lay in between. Germline V gives CDR1 MNHNS, CDR2 SASEGT. CDR3 size: 15 residues. The CDR3 region has the DNA TGTGCCAGCAACAACAGGAGGTCCGGTGGAAACACCATATATTTT. Its protein product is CASNNRRSGGNTIYF.

Turning to this clone: At the DNA level, this CDR3 is encoded by other sequences in the same sample as well. The chain has TRBV5-6 and TRBJ2-7, with a weak D call TRBD2 (5 bases). The CDR3 spans 13 residues. V shed 0 bases and J shed 6 bases, with 10 bases lying between them. From germline, CDR1 is SGHDT and CDR2 YYEEEE. Here the CDR3 reads CASSLALGGEQYF. Written as DNA, the CDR3 is TGTGCCAGCAGCTTGGCCCTTGGAGGCGAGCAGTACTTC.

The V gene is TRBV27, the J gene TRBJ1-1; D may be TRBD1 (5 bases). Trimming shortened V by 5 bases and J by 1 base, and 14 bases separated the two germline ends. CDR3 length: 15 amino acids. Germline V gene lookup returns CDR1 MNHEY and CDR2 SMNVEV (reference sequence). The CDR3 DNA is TGTGCCAGCAGTACATTCGGACACCGGAACACTGAAGCTTTCTTT. Encoded protein: CASSTFGHRNTEAFF.

The V call is TRBV18, the J call TRBJ2-7; TRBD2 matches at 10 bases. There are 17 residues in the CDR3. The trim removed 2 bases at V and 2 bases at J, leaving 9 bases unmatched. CDR1 and CDR2 from the germline V gene are KGHSH and LQKENI. CDR3: CASSPSLTSGITYEQYF. The CDR3 DNA reads TGTGCCAGCTCACCATCTTTAACTAGCGGGATCACCTACGAGCAGTACTTC.

The chain joins TRBV7-2 to TRBJ1-2, with TRBD1 matching over 8 bases. CDR1 is SGHTA and CDR2 is FQGNSA in the germline V gene. The CDR3 runs to 15 residues. V trimming: 2 bases; J trimming: 8 bases; junction bases outside the gene matches: 10. CDR3 sequence: CASSLTRDRPMGYTF. As DNA, the CDR3 is TGTGCCAGCAGCTTAACTCGGGACAGGCCCATGGGCTACACCTTC.

This chain connects TRBV30 to TRBJ2-2; no clear D. Germline-derived CDR1 and CDR2 are GTSNPN and SVGIG (reference sequence). Trimming cost V 4 bases and J 6 bases, with 15 bases left between them. The CDR3 is 14 amino acids. The CDR3 DNA follows: TGTGCCTGGATCCGGAAAGAGGCCCCCGGGGAGCTGTTTTTT. Amino acids: CAWIRKEAPGELFF. Full variable domain (rest looked up from reference TRBV30 and TRBJ2-2): SQTIHQWPATLVQPVGSPLSLECTVEGTSNPNLYWYRQAAGRGLQLLFYSVGIGQISSEVPQNLSASRPQDRQFILSSKKLLLSDSGFYLCAWIRKEAPGELFFGEGSRLTVL.

The chain joins TRBV20-1 to TRBJ1-2, with TRBD1 as a possible D gene (5 bases). The V end lost 0 bases, the J end lost 7 bases, and 6 bases lay between the germline ends. This CDR3 is 11 amino acids long. Germline CDR1 DFQATT, CDR2 SNEGSKA (reference sequence). The CDR3 DNA reads TGCAGTGCTAGAGAAACAGGTGGCTACACCTTC. Translated: CSARETGGYTF.